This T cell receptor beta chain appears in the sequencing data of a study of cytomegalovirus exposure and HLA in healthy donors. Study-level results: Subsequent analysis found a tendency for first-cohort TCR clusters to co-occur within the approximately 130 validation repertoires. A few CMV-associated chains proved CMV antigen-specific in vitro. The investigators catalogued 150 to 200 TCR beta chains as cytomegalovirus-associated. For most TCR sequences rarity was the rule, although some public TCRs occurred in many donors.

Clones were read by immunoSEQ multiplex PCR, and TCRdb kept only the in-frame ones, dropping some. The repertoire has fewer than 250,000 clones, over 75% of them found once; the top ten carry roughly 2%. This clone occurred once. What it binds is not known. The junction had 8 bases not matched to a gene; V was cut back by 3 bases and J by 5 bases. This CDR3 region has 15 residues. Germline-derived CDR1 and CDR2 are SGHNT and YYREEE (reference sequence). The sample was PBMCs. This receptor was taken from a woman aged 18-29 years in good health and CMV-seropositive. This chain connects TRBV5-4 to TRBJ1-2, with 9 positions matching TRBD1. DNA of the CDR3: TGTGCCAGCAGCTCCGTGGGAGGGACAGGGTATGGCTACACCTTC. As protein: CASSSVGGTGYGYTF.